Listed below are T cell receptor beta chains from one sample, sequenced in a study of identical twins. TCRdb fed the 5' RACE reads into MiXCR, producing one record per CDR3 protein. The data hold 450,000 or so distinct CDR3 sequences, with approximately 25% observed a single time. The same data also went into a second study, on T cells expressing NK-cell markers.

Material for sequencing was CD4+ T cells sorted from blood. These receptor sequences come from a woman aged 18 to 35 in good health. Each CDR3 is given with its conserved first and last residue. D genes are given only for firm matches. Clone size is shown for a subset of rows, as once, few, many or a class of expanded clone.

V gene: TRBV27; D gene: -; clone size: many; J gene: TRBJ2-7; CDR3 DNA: TGTGCCAGCAGTTTCACTTACAGGGCCCCTCCTTCCGAGCAGTACTTC; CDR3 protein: CASSFTYRAPPSEQYF
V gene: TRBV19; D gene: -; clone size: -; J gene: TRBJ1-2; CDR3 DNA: TGTGCCAGTAGTATAGGCGGGATCTATGGCTACACCTTC; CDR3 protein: CASSIGGIYGYTF
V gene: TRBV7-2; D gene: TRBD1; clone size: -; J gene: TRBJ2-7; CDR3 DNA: TGTGCCAGCAGCTTTGAGGACAGGCCTCACTACGAGCAGTACTTC; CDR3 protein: CASSFEDRPHYEQYF
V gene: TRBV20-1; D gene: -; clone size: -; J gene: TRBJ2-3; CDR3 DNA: TGCAGTGCTAGGCCGTTCGGGGATACGCAGTATTTT; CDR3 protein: CSARPFGDTQYF
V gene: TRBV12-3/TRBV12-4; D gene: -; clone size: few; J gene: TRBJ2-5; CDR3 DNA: TGTGCCAGCAGCGGACGGGAGTACCAAGAGACCCAGTACTTC; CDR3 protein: CASSGREYQETQYF
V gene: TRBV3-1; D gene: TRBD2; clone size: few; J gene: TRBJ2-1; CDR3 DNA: TGTGCCAGCAGCCAGGGGCGGGGGTACAATGAGCAGTTCTTC; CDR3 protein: CASSQGRGYNEQFF
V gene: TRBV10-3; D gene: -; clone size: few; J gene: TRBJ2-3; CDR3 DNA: TGTGCCATCAGACCAGGGGGGAGTGCAGATACGCAGTATTTT; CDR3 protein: CAIRPGGSADTQYF
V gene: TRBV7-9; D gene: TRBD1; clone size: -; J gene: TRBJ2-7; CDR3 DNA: TGTGCCAGCAGCTTAAGCTCGGGACAGAGTTACGAGCAGTACTTC; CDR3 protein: CASSLSSGQSYEQYF
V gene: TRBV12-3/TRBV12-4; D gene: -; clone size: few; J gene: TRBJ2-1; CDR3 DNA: TGTGCCAGCGGCGTTGGAGGGGGCAGCCTATGGGACTCCTACAATGAGCAGTTCTTC; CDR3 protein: CASGVGGGSLWDSYNEQFF
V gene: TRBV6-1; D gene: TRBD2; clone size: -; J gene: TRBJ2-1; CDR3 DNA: TGTGCCAGCAGCAGCGAGCGTCTAGCGGGAGTCCGGGAGCAGTTCTTC; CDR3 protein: CASSSERLAGVREQFF
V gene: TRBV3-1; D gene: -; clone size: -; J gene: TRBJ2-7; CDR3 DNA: TGTGCCAGCAGCCAGCCCGGTGGGGCGGACGAGCAGTACTTC; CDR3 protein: CASSQPGGADEQYF
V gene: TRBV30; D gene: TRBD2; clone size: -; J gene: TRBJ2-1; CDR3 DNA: TGTGCCTGGAGTGTAGAAGCGGGAGTTCGGAATGAGCAGTTCTTC; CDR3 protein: CAWSVEAGVRNEQFF
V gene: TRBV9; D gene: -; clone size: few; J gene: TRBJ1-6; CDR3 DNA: TGTGCCAGCAGCGTAGAATGGGGGCCGAATTCACCCCTCCACTTT; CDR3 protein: CASSVEWGPNSPLHF
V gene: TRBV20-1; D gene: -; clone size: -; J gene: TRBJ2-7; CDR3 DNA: TGCAGTGTAGGCCCGACCTACGAGCAGTACTTC; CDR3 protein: CSVGPTYEQYF
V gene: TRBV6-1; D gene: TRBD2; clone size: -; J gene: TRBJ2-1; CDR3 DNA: TGTGCCAGCAGTCTATATATGCTAGCGGGAGTACTTAGTGAGCAGTTCTTC; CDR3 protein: CASSLYMLAGVLSEQFF
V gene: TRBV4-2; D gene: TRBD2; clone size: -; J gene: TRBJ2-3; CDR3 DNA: TGTGCCAGCAGCCAAGAGGGACTAGCGGGGGGAGGATGGGATACGCAGTATTTT; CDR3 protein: CASSQEGLAGGGWDTQYF
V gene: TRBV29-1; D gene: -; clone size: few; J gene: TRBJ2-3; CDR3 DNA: TGCAGCGCCTTACCCCGGACTCGTTCAGATACGCAGTATTTT; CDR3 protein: CSALPRTRSDTQYF
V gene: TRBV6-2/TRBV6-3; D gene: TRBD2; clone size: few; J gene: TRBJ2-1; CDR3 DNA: TGTGCCAGCAGTTACCCCACTAGCGGTTGGCAGTTCTTC; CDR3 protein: CASSYPTSGWQFF
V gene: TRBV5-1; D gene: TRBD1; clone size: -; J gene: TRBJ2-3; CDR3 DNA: TGCGCCAGCAGCTTCCTACAGGGGGCGGGCACAGATACGCAGTATTTT; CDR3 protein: CASSFLQGAGTDTQYF
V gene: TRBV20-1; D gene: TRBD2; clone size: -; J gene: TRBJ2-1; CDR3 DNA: TGCAGTGCTATAGCGGGACCCTTACTATCCTACAATGAGCAGTTCTTC; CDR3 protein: CSAIAGPLLSYNEQFF
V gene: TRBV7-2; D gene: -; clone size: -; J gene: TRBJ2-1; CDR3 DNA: TGTGCCAGCAGCTGGCCTGAGCAGTTCTTC; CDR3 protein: CASSWPEQFF
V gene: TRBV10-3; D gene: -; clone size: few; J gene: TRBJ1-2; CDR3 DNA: TGTGCCATCAGCGCGTCGACAGGCTATGGCTACACCTTC; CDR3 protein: CAISASTGYGYTF
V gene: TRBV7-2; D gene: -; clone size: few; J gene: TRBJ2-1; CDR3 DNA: TGTGCCAGCAGCTTAGTTCCCCTGGGTGAGCAGTTCTTC; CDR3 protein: CASSLVPLGEQFF
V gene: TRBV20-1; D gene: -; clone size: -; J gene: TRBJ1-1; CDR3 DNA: TGCAGTGCTACGGACGGGGGTGGGAACACTGAAGCTTTCTTT; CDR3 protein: CSATDGGGNTEAFF
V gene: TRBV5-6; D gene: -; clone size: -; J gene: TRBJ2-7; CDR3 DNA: TGTGCCAGCAGCTCCGGGCGGACCGAGCAGTACTTC; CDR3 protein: CASSSGRTEQYF
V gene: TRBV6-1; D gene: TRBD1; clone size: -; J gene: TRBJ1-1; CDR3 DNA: TGTGCCAGCAGTGATCAGGGGGTAGTAGCTTTCTTT; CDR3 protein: CASSDQGVVAFF
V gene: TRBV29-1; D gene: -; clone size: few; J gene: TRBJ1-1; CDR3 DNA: TGCAGCGTTGAAGTAGCGGGAGTCCTCCCTGAAGCTTTCTTT; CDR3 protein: CSVEVAGVLPEAFF
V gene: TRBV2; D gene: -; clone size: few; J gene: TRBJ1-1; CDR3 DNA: TGTGCCAGCAGGGAGACCTACACTGAAGCTTTCTTT; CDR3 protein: CASRETYTEAFF
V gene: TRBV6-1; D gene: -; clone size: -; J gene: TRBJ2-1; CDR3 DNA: TGTGCCAGCAAGATTCAGGGACAACCCTACAATGAGCAGTTCTTC; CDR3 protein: CASKIQGQPYNEQFF
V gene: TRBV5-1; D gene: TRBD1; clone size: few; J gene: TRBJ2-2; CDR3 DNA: TGCGCCAGCAGCATGACAGGGGAGACCGGGGAGCTGTTTTTT; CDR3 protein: CASSMTGETGELFF
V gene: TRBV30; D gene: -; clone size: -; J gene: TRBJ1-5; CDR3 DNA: TGTGCCTGGAATAGGGGGGCTCAGCCCCAGCATTTT; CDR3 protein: CAWNRGAQPQHF
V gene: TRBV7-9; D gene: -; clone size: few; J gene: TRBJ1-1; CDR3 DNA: TGTGCCGGCGGAGACAGGCCGAACACTGAAGCTTTCTTT; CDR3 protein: CAGGDRPNTEAFF
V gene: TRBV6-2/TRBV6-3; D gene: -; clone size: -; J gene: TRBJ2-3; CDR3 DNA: TGTGCCAGCAGTGACCTACAGTGGGGCACAGATACGCAGTATTTT; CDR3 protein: CASSDLQWGTDTQYF
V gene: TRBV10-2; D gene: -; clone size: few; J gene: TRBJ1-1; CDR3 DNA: TGCGCCAGCAGCGCCCATGTCCGGGACACTGAAGCTTTCTTT; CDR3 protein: CASSAHVRDTEAFF
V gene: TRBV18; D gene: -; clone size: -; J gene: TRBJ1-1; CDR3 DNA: TGTGCCAGCTCACCCCGGGAGGGAGGGGTCACGACTGAAGCTTTCTTT; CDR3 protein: CASSPREGGVTTEAFF
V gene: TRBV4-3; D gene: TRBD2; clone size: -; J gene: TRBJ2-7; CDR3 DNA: TGCGCCAGCAGCCAAGTGGGACCGGGAGGCCTCTACGAGCAGTACTTC; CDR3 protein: CASSQVGPGGLYEQYF
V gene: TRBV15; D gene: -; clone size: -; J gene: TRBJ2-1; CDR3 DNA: TGTGCCACCAGCACCCACAATAAAGACAATGAGCAGTTCTTC; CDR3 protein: CATSTHNKDNEQFF
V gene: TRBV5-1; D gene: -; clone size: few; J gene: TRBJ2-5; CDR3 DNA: TGCGCCAGCAGCTTGTCTCCTCCAGAGACCCAGTACTTC; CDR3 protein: CASSLSPPETQYF